Each of the 2 T cell receptor beta chains below was sequenced from the same sample in a study of blood T cell repertoires in COVID-19. Measured with immunoSEQ multiplex PCR; TCRdb has only the in-frame clones, and not every one. The sample consists of 55,000 to 90,000 clones, about 88% of them appearing once. The sequencing sample was made of peripheral blood. The receptors here all came from a man in his 70s with active COVID-19.

The chain has TRBV11-3 and TRBJ1-1; 10 bases align to TRBD1. This CDR3 comprises 15 residues. Per the germline V gene, CDR1 is SGHNT and CDR2 is YENEEA. V lost 6 bases, J lost 5 bases, and 9 bases stayed unmatched. In nucleotides, the CDR3 is TGTGCCAGCAGTCCTACTGGACAGGGGGGGACTGAAGCTTTCTTT. Protein sequence: CASSPTGQGGTEAFF.

The V and J genes are TRBV21-1 and TRBJ1-5; the table's D gene call, TRBD1, was not cross checked with the DNA. TRBV21-1 is a recognized pseudogene. The CDR3 length is 17 residues. As DNA, the CDR3 is TGTGCCAGCAGCACACCAGGACAGGTCCTCAGCAATCAGCCCCAGCATTTT. It yields the protein CASSTPGQVLSNQPQHF.